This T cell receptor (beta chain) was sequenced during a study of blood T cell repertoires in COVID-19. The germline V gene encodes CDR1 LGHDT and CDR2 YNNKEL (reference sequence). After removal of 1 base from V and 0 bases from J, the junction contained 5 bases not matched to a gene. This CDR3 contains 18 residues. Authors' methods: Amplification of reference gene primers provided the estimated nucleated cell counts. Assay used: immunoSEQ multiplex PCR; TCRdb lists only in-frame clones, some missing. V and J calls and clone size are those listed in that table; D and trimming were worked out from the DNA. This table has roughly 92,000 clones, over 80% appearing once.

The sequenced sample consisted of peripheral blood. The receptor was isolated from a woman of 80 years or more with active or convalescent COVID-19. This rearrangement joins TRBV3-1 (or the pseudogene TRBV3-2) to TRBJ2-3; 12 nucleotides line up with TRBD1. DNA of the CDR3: TGTGCCAGCAGCCAAGTCGGGACAGGGGGCCCTAGCACAGATACGCAGTATTTT. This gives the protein CASSQVGTGGPSTDTQYF.